This T cell receptor (beta chain) was documented in a study of blood T cells in healthy people across ages. CDR3 length equals 13 residues. The V segment lost 5 bases and the J segment 6 bases; nucleotides outside the gene matches: 4. Per the germline V gene, CDR1 is MNHEY and CDR2 is SVGAGI. Peripheral blood samples of around 9.5 milliliters were drawn from each donor. This clonotype has at least ten counts. Sample-barcoded 5' priming and a J-beta primer mix drove a second PCR of 7 to 11 cycles. TCRdb re-analysed the 5' RACE reads in MiXCR, keeping a single row per CDR3 protein. In the table there are roughly 700,000 distinct CDR3 sequences, over 45% of which are singletons.

J is TRBJ2-7 and V is TRBV6-5, with 10 bases aligning to TRBD1. The sample comprised blood. The origin of this receptor is a woman aged 55-69 years in good health. CDR3 coding DNA: TGTGCCAGCAGTCGACAGGGGGCTGGCGAGCAGTACTTC. Translation gives CASSRQGAGEQYF.